A single sample gave rise to the 16 T cell receptor beta chains below, sequenced in a study of blood T cells in healthy people across ages. Then a second PCR, running roughly 7 to 11 cycles, was carried out with a sample-barcoded 5' primer and a J-beta primer mix. TCRdb recomputed calls from the 5' RACE reads with MiXCR, one row per CDR3 protein. The sample lists 1.5 million to 2 million distinct CDR3 sequences; roughly 27% were seen once. Sequencing was carried out using blood. The receptors derive from a young woman in good health.

This clonotype was observed at least ten times. The chain uses TRBV5-1 and TRBJ2-6, with 8 bases matching TRBD1. There are 17 residues in the CDR3. V lost 0 bases to trimming and J lost 4 bases; unmatched junction nucleotides: 6. Per germline, CDR1 SGHRS and CDR2 YFSETQ. The CDR3 sequence is CASSLARQGRGANVLTF. The CDR3 nucleotides are TGCGCCAGCAGCTTGGCCCGACAGGGGAGAGGGGCCAACGTCCTGACTTTC. Based on the CDR3 plus reference TRBV5-1 and TRBJ2-6, the full variable domain is KAGVTQTPRYLIKTRGQQVTLSCSPISGHRSVSWYQQTPGQGLQFLFEYFSETQRNKGNFPGRFSGRQFSNSRSEMNVSTLELGDSALYLCASSLARQGRGANVLTFGAGSRLTVL.

This clonotype was recorded many times. The rearrangement uses TRBV12-3 or TRBV12-4 and TRBJ2-1; D is unresolved. V shed 1 base and J shed 10 bases, with 11 bases lying between them. CDR3 length: 13 amino acids. CDR3 nucleotide sequence: TGTGCCAGCAGTTTAGTAGGGCGACAAGAGCAGTTCTTC. Protein sequence: CASSLVGRQEQFF.

This clonotype was picked up many times. This sequence joins TRBV4-3 and TRBJ2-7; D is unresolved. Trimming took off 1 base at V and 3 bases at J, with 10 bases between the two ends. Per the germline V gene, CDR1 is LGHNA and CDR2 is YSLEER. The CDR3 contains 14 residues. CDR3 in amino acids: CASSQGHGFYEQYF. CDR3 coding DNA: TGCGCCAGCAGCCAAGGTCATGGATTCTACGAGCAGTACTTC.

This clonotype was picked up a small number of times. The chain recombines TRBV12-3 or TRBV12-4 with TRBJ1-6; D is unclear. The ends were cut back, 6 bases at V and 7 bases at J, with 16 bases in the middle. This CDR3 has 15 amino acids. The CDR3 region is CASSATASANSPLHF. CDR3 nucleotides: TGTGCCAGCAGCGCCACCGCGTCAGCCAATTCACCCCTCCACTTT.

A word on this clonotype: In this CDR3 the conserved last residue, phenylalanine or tryptophan, is missing, so a read error is likely. The rearrangement joins TRBV5-1 to TRBJ2-1, with D unresolved. The CDR3 covers 13 residues. Germline values: CDR1 SGHRS, CDR2 YFSETQ. The V end lost 1 base, the J end lost 8 bases, and 10 bases lay between the germline ends. This CDR3 is CASSLLPRDEQFS. In DNA form, the CDR3 reads TGCGCCAGCAGCTTGTTACCACGGGATGAGCAGTTCTCC.

The table lists this clonotype with a few counts. The chain uses TRBV5-1 and TRBJ2-3, with 7 bases fitting TRBD2. This CDR3 has 12 amino acids. Germline-derived CDR1 and CDR2 are SGHRS and YFSETQ. V was pared by 7 bases and J by 5 bases, with 4 bases of the junction left unmatched. CDR3 bases: TGCGCCAGCGGGGGGGAACAAGATACGCAGTATTTT. Translation: CASGGEQDTQYF.

The rearrangement uses TRBV20-1 and TRBJ1-1; no definite D call. This CDR3 comprises 12 residues. Between the trimmed V and J ends, which lost 6 bases and 4 bases, there was a span of 12 bases. Germline V gene lookup returns CDR1 DFQATT and CDR2 SNEGSKA (reference sequence). The CDR3 sequence is CSASTHSTEAFF. The CDR3 DNA follows: TGCAGTGCCTCAACCCACAGCACTGAAGCTTTCTTT.

Turning to this clonotype: This sequence may be a read error, since a much larger clone differs from it by one base. The gene calls are TRBV20-1 and TRBJ2-1, with 8 bases aligning to TRBD2. After removal of 3 bases from V and 10 bases from J, the junction contained 14 bases not matched to a gene. The CDR3 consists of 15 residues. The V gene's germline CDR1 is DFQATT and CDR2 SNEGSKA (reference sequence). In DNA form, the CDR3 reads TGCAGTGCTAGTATATCGCTAGCGGGTTCCTACGAGCAGTTCTTC. Encoded protein: CSASISLAGSYEQFF.

This clonotype has at least ten counts. The DNA of the CDR3 is TGTGCCAGCAGTCCGGTCATACCCAAAGAGACCCAGTACTTC. Translated, it gives CASSPVIPKETQYF. The gene calls are TRBV28 and TRBJ2-5, with D unresolved. The CDR3 runs to 14 residues. The V gene's germline CDR1 is MDHEN and CDR2 SYDVKM. The V end lost 5 bases, the J end lost 3 bases, and 13 bases lay between the germline ends.

The CDR3 protein is CASSQDTSNYGYTF. The DNA for the CDR3 is TGCGCCAGCAGCCAAGATACCAGTAACTATGGCTACACCTTC. The chain has TRBV4-1 and TRBJ1-2; D remains ambiguous. The CDR3 runs 14 residues. Germline V gene lookup returns CDR1 MGHRA and CDR2 YSYEKL. V lost 0 bases and J 1 base, leaving 6 bases between the germline ends.

The rearrangement uses TRBV10-1 and TRBJ2-5; 7 bases are shared with TRBD1. After removal of 5 bases from V and 5 bases from J, the junction contained 11 bases not matched to a gene. Germline CDR1 is WNHNN and CDR2 is SYGVQD (reference sequence). CDR3 length: 15 residues. As DNA, the CDR3 is TGCGCCAGCAGTCCACAGAGGGACAGAAGGGAGACCCAGTACTTC. Translated: CASSPQRDRRETQYF.

The V call is TRBV6-4, the J call TRBJ2-1; TRBD2 is a possible D gene (5 bases). The CDR3 spans 15 residues. The germline CDR1 and CDR2 sequences are MRHNA and SNTAGT. V lost 8 bases, J lost 7 bases, and 21 bases lay in between. The DNA for the CDR3 is TGTGCCAGCGCCTCCGACTTCGGAGGACGTAATGAGCAGTTCTTC. Residues: CASASDFGGRNEQFF.

This chain joins TRBV28 and TRBJ2-7, with TRBD2 as a possible D gene (6 bases). The DNA end is more similar to TRBJ2-5, so the J call may be wrong. Germline V gene sequence: CDR1 MDHEN, CDR2 SYDVKM. The CDR3 has 13 amino acids. Written as DNA, the CDR3 is TGTGCCAGCTACTCGGGGGTTTCAGAGACCCAGTACTTC. It is translated as CASYSGVSETQYF.

This clonotype came up a few times. The chain is built from TRBV14 and TRBJ1-2; D uncertain. The V gene lost 0 bases and the J gene lost 0 bases, with 8 bases spanning the gap. The germline V gene encodes CDR1 SGHDN and CDR2 FVKESK. The CDR3 has 15 amino acids. Here the CDR3 reads CASSQDPVANYGYTF. Written as DNA, the CDR3 is TGTGCCAGCAGCCAAGATCCCGTGGCTAACTATGGCTACACCTTC.

V and J are TRBV2 and TRBJ1-5, with D maybe TRBD1 (5 bases). Germline V gives CDR1 SNHLY, CDR2 FYNNEI. The V end was cut by 2 bases, the J end by 1 base, with 9 bases between. The CDR3 extends over 15 amino acids. CDR3 sequence reads: CASSELGVSNQPQHF. The CDR3 bases are TGTGCCAGCAGTGAACTAGGGGTGAGCAATCAGCCCCAGCATTTT.

This clonotype is a singleton in its sample. A much larger clonotype is one base distant, so this may be a read error. This chain joins TRBV5-1 and TRBJ2-7; D remains unclear. Germline V gene lookup returns CDR1 SGHRS and CDR2 YFSETQ. With 4 bases removed from V and 7 bases from J, the gap between germline ends came to 21 bases. This CDR3 region has 15 residues. In DNA, the CDR3 is TGCGCCAGCAGCCCCCTTTCTACTATCAACAATGAGCAGTACTTC. It specifies CASSPLSTINNEQYF.